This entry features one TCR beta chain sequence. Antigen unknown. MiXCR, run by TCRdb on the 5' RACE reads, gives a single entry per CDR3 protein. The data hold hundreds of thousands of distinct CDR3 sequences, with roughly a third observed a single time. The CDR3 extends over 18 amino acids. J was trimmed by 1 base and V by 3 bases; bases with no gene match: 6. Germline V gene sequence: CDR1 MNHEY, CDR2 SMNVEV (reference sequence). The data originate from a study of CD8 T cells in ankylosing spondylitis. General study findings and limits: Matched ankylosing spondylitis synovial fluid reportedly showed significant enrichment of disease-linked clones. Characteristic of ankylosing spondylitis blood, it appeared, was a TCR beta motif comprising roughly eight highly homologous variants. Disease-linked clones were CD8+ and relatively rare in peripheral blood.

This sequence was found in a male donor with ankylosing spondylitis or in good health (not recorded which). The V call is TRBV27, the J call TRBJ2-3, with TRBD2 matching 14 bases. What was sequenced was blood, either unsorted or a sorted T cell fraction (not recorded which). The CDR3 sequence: CASSLPGLAGGRTDTQYF. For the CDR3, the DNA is TGTGCCAGCAGTTTGCCCGGACTAGCGGGAGGCCGCACAGATACGCAGTATTTT.